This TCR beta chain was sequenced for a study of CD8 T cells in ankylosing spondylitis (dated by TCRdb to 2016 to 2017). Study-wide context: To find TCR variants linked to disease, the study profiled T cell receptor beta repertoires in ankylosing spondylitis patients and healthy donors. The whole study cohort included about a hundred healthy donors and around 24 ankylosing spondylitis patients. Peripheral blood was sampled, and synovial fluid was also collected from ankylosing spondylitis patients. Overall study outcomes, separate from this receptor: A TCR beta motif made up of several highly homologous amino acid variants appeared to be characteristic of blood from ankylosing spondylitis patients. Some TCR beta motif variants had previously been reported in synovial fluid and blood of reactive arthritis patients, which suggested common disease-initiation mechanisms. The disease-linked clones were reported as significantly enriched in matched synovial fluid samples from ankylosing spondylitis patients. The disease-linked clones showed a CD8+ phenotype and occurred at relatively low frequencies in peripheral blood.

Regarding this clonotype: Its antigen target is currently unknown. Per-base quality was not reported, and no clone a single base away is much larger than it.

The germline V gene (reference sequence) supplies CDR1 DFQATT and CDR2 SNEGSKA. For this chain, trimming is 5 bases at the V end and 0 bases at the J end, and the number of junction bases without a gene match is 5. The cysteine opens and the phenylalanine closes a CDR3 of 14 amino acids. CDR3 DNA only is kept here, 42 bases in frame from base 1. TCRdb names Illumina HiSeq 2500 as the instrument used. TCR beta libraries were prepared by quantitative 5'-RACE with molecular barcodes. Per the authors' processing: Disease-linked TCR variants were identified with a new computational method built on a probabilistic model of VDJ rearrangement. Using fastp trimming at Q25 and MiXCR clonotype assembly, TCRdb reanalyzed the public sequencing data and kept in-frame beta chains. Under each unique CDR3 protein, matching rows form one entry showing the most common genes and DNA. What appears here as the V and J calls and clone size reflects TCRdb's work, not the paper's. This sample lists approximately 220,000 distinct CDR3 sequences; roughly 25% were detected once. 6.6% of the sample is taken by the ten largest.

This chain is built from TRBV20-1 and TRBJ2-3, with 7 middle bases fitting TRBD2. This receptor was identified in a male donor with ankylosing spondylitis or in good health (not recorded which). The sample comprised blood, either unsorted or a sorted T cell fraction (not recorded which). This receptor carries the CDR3 CSAGPSGSTDTQYF. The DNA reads TGCAGTGCTGGACCTAGCGGTAGCACAGATACGCAGTATTTT.